This TCR beta chain was captured by sequencing in a study of blood T cells in healthy people across ages. This clonotype was seen only a few times. As yet, its antigen is unknown. Whole-study findings and limits: In these data, TCR beta diversity tracked strongly with naive T cell percentage. Underestimates were what the diversity estimates from one million T cells were considered to be.

V lost 7 bases and J 4 bases, leaving 14 bases between the germline ends. The CDR3 runs to 15 residues. Germline CDR1 reads SEHNR; CDR2 reads FQNEAQ (reference sequence). Primers used in a second PCR of roughly 6 to 11 cycles were a sample-barcoded 5' primer and a J-beta primer mix. Each cDNA molecule, via a template-switch adaptor with 12 random nucleotides, was tagged. In TCRdb, the 5' RACE reads were re-called with MiXCR into one record per CDR3 protein. The profile shows 1.5 million to 2 million distinct CDR3 sequences, 25% to 30% of them singletons. V usage is TRBV7-9 and J usage is TRBJ1-6; tentative D call: TRBD1 (6 bases). The TCR originated in a woman between 25 and 40 years old in good health. Material: blood. In DNA, the CDR3 is TGTGCCAGCACCCCAGCGAGGGGGTATAATTCACCCCTCCACTTT. Encoded protein: CASTPARGYNSPLHF.